The 22 T cell receptor beta chains below come from one sample, sequenced in a study of T-cell memory formation after mild COVID-19. TCRdb processed the 5' RACE reads anew with MiXCR; each CDR3 protein has one entry. Here the sample spans some 150,000 distinct CDR3 sequences, 15% to 20% being singletons. Sequenced input: PBMCs or a T cell subset sorted from them (not recorded which). The receptors here all came from an adult woman who had mild COVID-19 (a few samples of this study predate the infection). Cell type and time point are not known.

The chain couples TRBV5-1 to TRBJ2-7, with 8 bases identical to TRBD1. Germline assignment: CDR1 SGHRS and CDR2 YFSETQ. The CDR3 sequence is 14 residues long. The J segment lost 0 bases and the V segment lost 5 bases, leaving 4 bases of the junction unmatched. CDR3 nucleotide sequence: TGCGCCAGCAGTTGGACAGGGACCTCCTACGAGCAGTACTTC. Protein: CASSWTGTSYEQYF.

The CDR3 is CASKWQLTYNEQFF. CDR3 nucleotide sequence: TGCGCCAGCAAGTGGCAGCTAACCTACAATGAGCAGTTCTTC. The V and J genes are TRBV5-1 and TRBJ2-1, with no clear D. Germline loops: CDR1 SGHRS, CDR2 YFSETQ. Trimming removed 6 bases from V and 2 bases from J, with 12 bases in between. This CDR3 has 14 residues.

This clonotype was counted between two and nine times. The chain is built from TRBV5-1 and TRBJ1-6, with no clear D. V dropped 4 bases and J dropped 12 bases, with 11 bases sitting between them. CDR1 SGHRS and CDR2 YFSETQ come from the germline V gene. The CDR3 has 12 residues. The CDR3 coding sequence is TGCGCCAGCAGCCGCGAACACTTACCCCTCCACTTT. Translation gives CASSREHLPLHF.

This clonotype was picked up one time. This sequence joins TRBV7-2 and TRBJ1-5; TRBD1 matches 7 bases. The CDR3 runs 16 residues. Unmatched junction bases numbered 8, after V lost 3 bases and J lost 3 bases. CDR1 is SGHTA and CDR2 is FQGNSA in the germline V gene. CDR3 DNA: TGTGCCAGCAGCTTCCAGACAGGGACACTCAATCAGCCCCAGCATTTT. This translates into CASSFQTGTLNQPQHF. The entire variable domain, with the rest obtained from reference TRBV7-2 and TRBJ1-5, is as follows: GAGVSQSPSNKVTEKGKDVELRCDPISGHTALYWYRQSLGQGLEFLIYFQGNSAPDKSGLPSDRFSAERTGGSVSTLTIQRTQQEDSAVYLCASSFQTGTLNQPQHFGDGTRLSIL.

In its sample, this clonotype was seen a few times. V usage is TRBV10-3 and J usage is TRBJ1-2; weak D call: TRBD1 (6 bases). The CDR3 is made up of 15 amino acids. V shed 0 bases and J shed 4 bases, with 12 bases lying between them. Germline values: CDR1 ENHRY, CDR2 SYGVKD. The CDR3 region is CAISESYQGIYGYTF. The CDR3 bases are TGTGCCATCAGTGAGTCGTATCAGGGGATCTATGGCTACACCTTC.

V usage is TRBV18 and J usage is TRBJ2-5; D may be TRBD2 (6 bases). Germline lookup yields CDR1 KGHSH and CDR2 LQKENI. V shed 3 bases and J shed 7 bases, with 15 bases lying between them. This CDR3 region has 14 residues. In DNA form, the CDR3 reads TGTGCCAGCTCACCTAGGCGCACCGGGGGGACCCAGTACTTC. Amino acid sequence: CASSPRRTGGTQYF.

The chain is built from TRBV29-1 and TRBJ2-2; 10 bases are shared with TRBD2. V lost 3 bases, J lost 3 bases, and 1 base stayed unmatched. CDR1 is SQVTM, CDR2 ANQGSEA, per germline. The CDR3 has 14 amino acids. In DNA form, the CDR3 reads TGCAGCGTTGACAGCGGGGGGGACACCGGGGAGCTGTTTTTT. Its translation is CSVDSGGDTGELFF.

The sample holds a few counts of this clonotype. The chain carries TRBV20-1 and TRBJ2-1; D is possibly TRBD2 (6 bases). Germline assignment: CDR1 DFQATT and CDR2 SNEGSKA (reference sequence). Trimming took off 2 bases at V and 7 bases at J, with 12 bases between the two ends. The CDR3 spans 13 residues. The CDR3 DNA follows: TGCAGTGCTAGATCGGGAGAGGGGAATGAGCAGTTCTTC. Translating it yields CSARSGEGNEQFF.

The CDR3 here is CATSDPGTVHDEQFF. CDR3 coding DNA: TGTGCCACCAGTGACCCTGGGACGGTTCATGATGAGCAGTTCTTC. The J gene is TRBJ2-1, the V gene TRBV24-1; tentatively, D is TRBD1 or TRBD2 (5 bases each). The CDR3 consists of 15 residues. V lost 4 bases, J lost 8 bases, and 17 bases lay in between. Germline loops: CDR1 KGHDR, CDR2 SFDVKD.

The V and J genes are TRBV2 and TRBJ2-1, with D perhaps matching TRBD1 or TRBD2 (5 bases each). CDR1 is SNHLY and CDR2 is FYNNEI in the germline V gene. The CDR3 sequence is 14 residues long. V shed 7 bases and J shed 4 bases, with 14 bases lying between them. The CDR3 protein is CASTGPRRYNEQFF. The CDR3 coding sequence is TGTGCCAGCACGGGACCCCGCCGTTACAATGAGCAGTTCTTC.

CDR3 in amino acids: CASSLESGPAKNIQYF. As DNA, the CDR3 is TGTGCCAGCAGCTTAGAAAGTGGGCCGGCCAAAAACATTCAGTACTTC. The chain joins TRBV11-2 to TRBJ2-4; D is ambiguous. Germline V gene sequence: CDR1 SGHAT, CDR2 FQNNGV. The CDR3 runs to 16 residues. Trimming took off 0 bases at V and 1 base at J, with 10 bases between the two ends.

This clonotype was recorded at least ten times. V gene TRBV20-1 combines with J gene TRBJ2-7, with D possibly TRBD2 on 7 matching bases. The CDR3 loop spans 14 amino acids. CDR1 and CDR2 (germline): DFQATT, SNEGSKA (reference sequence). Deletions cut 5 bases from V and 3 bases from J, with 17 bases between. CDR3 region: CSALRGGSSYEQYF. The CDR3 DNA reads as TGCAGTGCTCTGAGGGGGGGGTCCAGCTACGAGCAGTACTTC.

The genes are TRBV18 and TRBJ1-5; no clear D gene. Trimming removed 8 bases at V and 1 base at J, with 9 bases between. CDR1 is KGHSH, CDR2 LQKENI, per germline. The CDR3 totals 13 residues. This chain's CDR3 is CASRESSNQPQHF. CDR3 DNA sequence: TGTGCCAGCAGGGAATCGAGCAATCAGCCCCAGCATTTT.

This clonotype has a handful of counts. J is TRBJ2-6 and V is TRBV18; no clear D. This CDR3 region has 14 residues. CDR1 and CDR2 from the germline V gene are KGHSH and LQKENI. Trimming cost V 4 bases and J 7 bases, with 11 bases left between them. In DNA form, the CDR3 reads TGTGCCAGCTCACGAGACAAGGCAGCCAACGTCCTGACTTTC. Translated, it gives CASSRDKAANVLTF.

The chain combines TRBV5-1 with TRBJ2-5; D remains unclear. In germline, CDR1 is SGHRS, CDR2 YFSETQ. The CDR3 extends over 13 amino acids. V gave up 1 base and J gave up 1 base, with 5 bases separating them. CDR3 residues: CASSLYGQETQYF. CDR3 bases: TGCGCCAGCAGCTTGTACGGCCAAGAGACCCAGTACTTC.

A few counts support this clonotype. This chain uses TRBV6-2 or TRBV6-3 with TRBJ1-2; the D is unclear. Trimming removed 6 bases from V and 12 bases from J, with 14 bases in between. This CDR3 comprises 11 residues. The germline V gene encodes CDR1 MNHEY and CDR2 SVGEGT. CDR3 in amino acids: CASSEPGRHTF. The CDR3 region has the DNA TGTGCCAGCAGCGAACCTGGACGGCACACCTTC.

This clonotype was counted only a few times. This chain joins TRBV11-2 and TRBJ2-5, with D hard to call. The CDR3 runs 13 residues. CDR1 SGHAT and CDR2 FQNNGV come from the germline V gene. Between the trimmed V and J ends, which lost 5 bases and 3 bases, there was a span of 10 bases. The CDR3 loop is CASSHGVEETQYF. The DNA for the CDR3 is TGTGCCAGCAGCCATGGGGTCGAAGAGACCCAGTACTTC.

The CDR3 sequence is CASSPSGLAGNTGELFF. The CDR3 nucleotides are TGTGCCAGCAGCCCTTCGGGACTAGCGGGAAACACCGGGGAGCTGTTTTTT. The J gene is TRBJ2-2, the V gene TRBV7-9; 13 bases align to TRBD2. Trimming at V came to 5 bases and at J to 2 bases, leaving 5 bases not matched to a gene. Germline CDR1 SEHNR, CDR2 FQNEAQ (reference sequence). The CDR3 covers 17 residues.

This chain joins TRBV18 and TRBJ1-5; maybe TRBD1 (5 bases). This CDR3 is 16 amino acids long. Germline CDR1 and CDR2: KGHSH and LQKENI. V lost 3 bases to trimming and J lost 0 bases, with 12 bases between them. The CDR3 nucleotides are TGTGCCAGCTCACCCGGGACGGACGATAGCAATCAGCCCCAGCATTTT. Translating it yields CASSPGTDDSNQPQHF.

The chain uses TRBV4-2 and TRBJ2-7; maybe TRBD2 (6 bases). CDR3 length: 14 amino acids. Trimming cost V 4 bases and J 3 bases, with 13 bases left between them. CDR1 and CDR2 from the germline V gene are LGHNA and YNFKEQ. CDR3 loop: CASSRGTGHYEQYF. The CDR3 DNA sequence: TGTGCCAGCAGCCGCGGGACTGGACACTACGAGCAGTACTTC.

A few counts support this clonotype. This chain uses TRBV5-1 with TRBJ2-5; tentative D call: TRBD2 (5 bases). V was trimmed by 4 bases and J by 5 bases, leaving 18 bases between them. Germline values: CDR1 SGHRS, CDR2 YFSETQ. The CDR3 loop spans 15 amino acids. CDR3 DNA sequence: TGCGCCAGCAGCCCGGCGGTAGCCAGAGGGGAGACCCAGTACTTC. The encoded protein is CASSPAVARGETQYF.

This clonotype was detected a few times. The V gene is TRBV20-1, the J gene TRBJ2-3; a possible D gene is TRBD2 (6 bases). The CDR3 totals 16 residues. V lost 0 bases and J 0 bases, leaving 13 bases between the germline ends. Germline CDR1 reads DFQATT; CDR2 reads SNEGSKA (reference sequence). The CDR3 DNA reads as TGCAGTGCTAGAGATCGGCGCCTAGCGAGCACAGATACGCAGTATTTT. Its translation is CSARDRRLASTDTQYF.